This passage covers 27 T cell receptor beta chains from one sample sequenced in a study of vaccination and CD4 T cells after COVID-19. Stated treatment: approximately 9-day PBMC culture with coronavirus spike peptide pools or control peptides (ViraFEST assay). Antigens of these TCRs are unknown. The Oncomine TCR Beta short-read assay was applied to DNA of cultured CD4+ T cells. TCRdb re-called the PCR reads through MiXCR, storing one row per CDR3 protein. The data show roughly 17,000 distinct CDR3 sequences, 70% seen once. Sequencing was done on a sample of CD4+ T cells from blood, cultured in vitro. The receptors were sampled from a human donor who had recovered from COVID-19.

This rearrangement joins TRBV29-1 to TRBJ1-1; D is undetermined. CDR3 length: 12 residues. In germline, CDR1 is SQVTM, CDR2 ANQGSEA. Trimming took 0 bases from V and 2 from J, leaving 4 bases between them. The DNA for the CDR3 is TGCAGCGTTGAAGACGATAACACTGAAGCTTTCTTT. It yields the protein CSVEDDNTEAFF.

This clonotype was seen only once. The rearrangement links TRBV20-1 to TRBJ1-5; weak D call: TRBD1 (5 bases). The ends were cut back, 6 bases at V and 5 bases at J, with 11 bases in the middle. The V gene's germline CDR1 is DFQATT and CDR2 SNEGSKA (reference sequence). This CDR3 is 12 amino acids long. This chain's CDR3 is CSATRGDQPQHF. CDR3 bases: TGCAGTGCGACCCGGGGGGATCAGCCCCAGCATTTT.

V is TRBV7-9 and J is TRBJ1-2, with 10 bases lining up with TRBD1. There are 15 residues in the CDR3. V shed 1 base, J shed 8 bases, and the junction held 7 bases outside the gene matches. Germline values: CDR1 SEHNR, CDR2 FQNEAQ (reference sequence). The DNA of the CDR3 is TGTGCCAGCAGCTTAGGAGGACAGGGGGTAGGCGGCTACACCTTC. Residues: CASSLGGQGVGGYTF.

This rearrangement joins TRBV6-5 to TRBJ1-6; TRBD1 matches 7 bases. This CDR3 comprises 16 residues. Germline V gene data show CDR1 as MNHEY and CDR2 as SVGAGI. V gave up 0 bases and J gave up 10 bases; unmatched junction bases: 9. The CDR3 protein is CASSYSRGGWGSPLHF. The CDR3 region has the DNA TGTGCCAGCAGTTACTCGAGAGGGGGCTGGGGATCACCCCTCCACTTT.

The V call is TRBV19, the J call TRBJ1-5; D is unclear. Trimming pared 3 bases from V and 1 base from J, leaving 4 bases between. CDR3 length: 13 residues. The germline CDR1 and CDR2 sequences are LNHDA and SQIVND (reference sequence). CDR3 protein: CASSMDSNQPQHF. CDR3 in DNA: TGTGCCAGTAGTATGGACAGCAATCAGCCCCAGCATTTT.

The chain combines TRBV11-3 with TRBJ1-4; the D gene is possibly TRBD1 (5 bases). The CDR3 contains 15 residues. Trimming pared 0 bases from V and 5 bases from J, leaving 10 bases between. Germline CDR1 SGHNT, CDR2 YENEEA. CDR3 region: CASSLDPGRNEKLFF. For the CDR3, the DNA is TGTGCCAGCAGCTTAGACCCAGGGCGCAATGAAAAACTGTTTTTT. The complete variable domain, with remaining parts taken from reference TRBV11-3 and TRBJ1-4, reads EAGVVQSPRYKIIEKKQPVAFWCNPISGHNTLYWYLQNLGQGPELLIRYENEEAVDDSQLPKDRFSAERLKGVDSTLKIQPAELGDSAVYLCASSLDPGRNEKLFFGSGTQLSVL.

The V and J genes are TRBV15 and TRBJ1-1; D is perhaps TRBD1 (6 bases). CDR1 and CDR2 (germline): LNHNV, YYDKDF (reference sequence). V gave up 1 base and J gave up 1 base, with 25 bases separating them. This CDR3 region has 20 residues. This CDR3 is CATSRAKPRAGATSNTEAFF. CDR3 DNA sequence: TGTGCCACCAGCAGAGCGAAACCTCGGGCAGGGGCGACATCGAACACTGAAGCTTTCTTT. The whole variable domain, filled in from reference TRBV15 and TRBJ1-1, reads DAMVIQNPRYQVTQFGKPVTLSCSQTLNHNVMYWYQQKSSQAPKLLFHYYDKDFNNEADTPDNFQSRRPNTSFCFLDIRSPGLGDTAMYLCATSRAKPRAGATSNTEAFFGQGTRLTVV.

This rearrangement joins TRBV6-1 to TRBJ1-1; TRBD1 aligns across 7 bases. The CDR3 runs 13 residues. CDR1 MNHNS and CDR2 SASEGT come from the germline V gene. The trim removed 5 bases at V and 4 bases at J, leaving 4 bases unmatched. CDR3 sequence reads: CASSPRGGTEAFF. DNA for the CDR3: TGTGCCAGCAGTCCCAGGGGGGGCACTGAAGCTTTCTTT.

This chain connects TRBV25-1 to TRBJ1-2; D is perhaps TRBD1 (5 bases). Trimming took off 4 bases at V and 1 base at J, with 19 bases between the two ends. The CDR3 loop spans 17 amino acids. Germline V gives CDR1 MGHDK, CDR2 SYGVNS. The CDR3 DNA follows: TGTGCCAGCAGTGGAGGGGAGGCCAACGACCTTAACTATGGCTACACCTTC. Translating it yields CASSGGEANDLNYGYTF.

V and J are TRBV21-1 and TRBJ2-2; the table names TRBD1, a call not compared with the DNA. TRBV21-1 is designated a pseudogene. The CDR3 consists of 17 residues. The DNA for the CDR3 is TGTGCCAGCAGCAAAAGTCATGACAGGGAGAACACCGGGGAGCTGTTTTTT. Protein product: CASSKSHDRENTGELFF.

The chain carries TRBV7-2 and TRBJ1-5; D is perhaps TRBD1 (6 bases). This CDR3 has 16 residues. Deletions cut 2 bases from V and 5 bases from J, with 16 bases between. Per germline, CDR1 SGHTA and CDR2 FQGNSA. Written as DNA, the CDR3 is TGTGCCAGCAGCTTAAGGCGGGGGGCCCGAGATCAGCCCCAGCATTTT. It specifies CASSLRRGARDQPQHF.

This chain connects TRBV29-1 to TRBJ1-5, with a possible D match to TRBD1 (6 bases). Between the trimmed V and J ends, which lost 6 bases and 6 bases, there was a span of 12 bases. The CDR3 contains 12 residues. Germline CDR1 reads SQVTM; CDR2 reads ANQGSEA. The CDR3 loop is CSVGGGSQPQHF. As DNA, the CDR3 is TGCAGCGTCGGAGGGGGGTCTCAGCCCCAGCATTTT.

The chain has TRBV25-1 and TRBJ2-7; TRBD2 agrees at 7 bases. The CDR3 is 16 amino acids. Looked up from germline, CDR1 is MGHDK and CDR2 is SYGVNS. The trim removed 2 bases at V and 5 bases at J, leaving 12 bases unmatched. The CDR3: CASSEMGGRGVNEQYF. The CDR3 DNA sequence: TGTGCCAGCAGTGAAATGGGCGGGAGAGGTGTAAACGAGCAGTACTTC.

This chain links TRBV5-5 with TRBJ1-2; no firm D call. The CDR3 length is 15 residues. The germline V gene encodes CDR1 SGHKS and CDR2 YYEKEE (reference sequence). V lost 3 bases and J 4 bases, leaving 16 bases between the germline ends. This chain's CDR3 is CASSWDLEWGYGYTF. The CDR3 DNA reads TGTGCCAGCAGCTGGGATTTAGAATGGGGCTATGGCTACACCTTC.

The chain recombines TRBV15 with TRBJ1-3; D is unclear. This CDR3 contains 17 residues. Germline V gives CDR1 LNHNV, CDR2 YYDKDF (reference sequence). V lost 0 bases to trimming and J lost 0 bases, with 12 bases between them. The CDR3 nucleotides are TGTGCCACCAGCAGAGATTCGGGGATGAGCTCTGGAAACACCATATATTTT. Protein product: CATSRDSGMSSGNTIYF.

Only a few counts were recorded for this clonotype. The V call is TRBV20-1, the J call TRBJ1-1; D is unresolved. From germline, CDR1 is DFQATT and CDR2 SNEGSKA (reference sequence). This CDR3 is built from 13 residues. The V end lost 1 base, the J end lost 0 bases, and 6 bases lay between the germline ends. CDR3 amino acids: CSARATLNTEAFF. CDR3 nucleotides: TGCAGTGCTAGAGCCACCTTGAACACTGAAGCTTTCTTT.

V usage is TRBV24-1 and J usage is TRBJ2-1; 9 bases align to TRBD1. J gave up 10 bases and V 6 bases, and 12 bases lay outside the gene matches. The CDR3 is made up of 15 amino acids. Germline V gene lookup returns CDR1 KGHDR and CDR2 SFDVKD. The CDR3, as DNA: TGTGCCACCAGTAATGGGGGACAGGGTCTCCGAGAGCAGTTCTTC. It encodes CATSNGGQGLREQFF.

The chain combines TRBV7-9 with TRBJ1-5; D is uncertain. This CDR3 has 15 amino acids. Germline CDR1 is SEHNR and CDR2 is FQNEAQ (reference sequence). Trimming took 3 bases from V and 2 from J, leaving 11 bases between them. CDR3 sequence (DNA): TGTGCCAGCAGCTTCGACGGAGTGGGCAATCAGCCCCAGCATTTT. Translating it yields CASSFDGVGNQPQHF.

The CDR3 nucleotides are TGTGCCAGCAGTTTGGCGGGAGTGGGGGAGACCCAGTACTTC. Amino acid sequence: CASSLAGVGETQYF. The chain combines TRBV27 with TRBJ2-5; TRBD2 matches 7 bases. The CDR3 consists of 14 residues. V lost 3 bases to trimming and J lost 5 bases; unmatched junction nucleotides: 6. CDR1 MNHEY and CDR2 SMNVEV come from the germline V gene (reference sequence).

The gene calls are TRBV4-2 and TRBJ2-5; 13 bases map to TRBD2. V dropped 1 base and J dropped 4; count of bases not matched to a gene: 3. The CDR3 covers 16 residues. Germline-derived CDR1 and CDR2 are LGHNA and YNFKEQ. The CDR3 DNA reads as TGTGCCAGCAGCCAAGGGACTAGCGGGAGTCGAGAGACCCAGTACTTC. It is translated as CASSQGTSGSRETQYF.

This chain connects TRBV20-1 to TRBJ1-1; D is unclear. CDR3 size: 13 residues. CDR1 DFQATT and CDR2 SNEGSKA come from the germline V gene (reference sequence). Deletions cut 1 base from V and 1 base from J, with 7 bases between. The CDR3 bases are TGCAGTGCTAGAGTAGACGGGAACACTGAAGCTTTCTTT. Translated: CSARVDGNTEAFF.

This chain connects TRBV6-1 to TRBJ2-2; D tentatively reads TRBD1 or TRBD2 (5 bases each). The CDR3 contains 13 residues. V was clipped by 3 bases and J by 4 bases, with 6 bases between them. Germline lookup yields CDR1 MNHNS and CDR2 SASEGT. The CDR3 loop is CASSEGTTGELFF. The CDR3 DNA sequence: TGTGCCAGCAGTGAGGGGACCACCGGGGAGCTGTTTTTT.

The chain couples TRBV5-1 to TRBJ1-4; tentatively, D is TRBD1 (6 bases). The CDR3 runs to 18 residues. In germline, CDR1 is SGHRS, CDR2 YFSETQ. Trimming took off 3 bases at V and 3 bases at J, with 21 bases between the two ends. The CDR3 bases are TGCGCCAGCAGCTATGAACAGGGAGTGGGGGCGGCTAATGAAAAACTGTTTTTT. Translating gives CASSYEQGVGAANEKLFF.

This clonotype occurred a few times. The chain couples TRBV6-5 to TRBJ1-4; 7 bases map to TRBD1. J gave up 10 bases and V 2 bases, and 4 bases lay outside the gene matches. CDR3 length: 13 residues. Per germline, CDR1 MNHEY and CDR2 SVGAGI. CDR3 DNA: TGTGCCAGCAGTTACGAGGGGGCGCGAAAACTGTTTTTT. It translates to CASSYEGARKLFF.

V is TRBV20-1 and J is TRBJ2-3; 11 bases line up with TRBD1. The CDR3 has 15 amino acids. The junction had 8 bases not matched to a gene; V was cut back by 6 bases and J by 3 bases. The germline V gene encodes CDR1 DFQATT and CDR2 SNEGSKA (reference sequence). CDR3 nucleotides: TGCAGTGCCTCCCCCGGGACAGGGGGGACAGATACGCAGTATTTT. Protein: CSASPGTGGTDTQYF.

V and J are TRBV19 and TRBJ1-1; 7 positions match TRBD1. With V trimmed by 6 bases and J by 5 bases, 9 bases remained unmatched. The germline V gene has CDR1 LNHDA and CDR2 SQIVND (reference sequence). The CDR3 contains 14 residues. The chain's CDR3 is CASRTDRLGTEAFF. The CDR3 DNA is TGTGCCAGTAGGACGGACAGGTTGGGGACTGAAGCTTTCTTT. Supplemented by reference TRBV19 and TRBJ1-1, the full variable domain reads DGGITQSPKYLFRKEGQNVTLSCEQNLNHDAMYWYRQDPGQGLRLIYYSQIVNDFQKGDIAEGYSVSREKKESFPLTVTSAQKNPTAFYLCASRTDRLGTEAFFGQGTRLTVV.

This clonotype was counted only a few times. The V call is TRBV24-1, the J call TRBJ2-3, with D unresolved. From germline, CDR1 is KGHDR and CDR2 SFDVKD. The length of the CDR3 is 15 residues. V was trimmed by 2 bases and J by 2 bases, leaving 10 bases between them. The CDR3 protein is CATSDSAQPTDTQYF. CDR3 in DNA: TGTGCCACCAGTGATTCAGCCCAACCCACAGATACGCAGTATTTT.